The clone carrying this TCR beta chain was observed many times. Germline V lookup: CDR1 MNHNS, CDR2 SASEGT. With 5 bases removed from V and 1 base from J, the gap between germline ends came to 8 bases. The CDR3 is made up of 13 amino acids. This entry belongs to a study of T cells in Graves' hyperthyroidism and ophthalmopathy. Looking at the study overall: Initial diagnosis, before any treatment, was when peripheral blood was collected.

The source material, RNA transcripts, was used to amplify TCR beta CDR3 regions. In the first-round RT-PCR of the TCR CDR3, the HTBI primer set was used. Each CDR3 protein is one row after TCRdb ran MiXCR on the multiplex PCR reads. The table has a few hundred thousand distinct CDR3 sequences, approximately 15% seen once. Uncontrolled infections, other autoimmune diseases, pregnancy or lactation led to exclusion of patients. What was sequenced was blood. The rearrangement uses TRBV6-1 and TRBJ1-1; D gene unclear. This clonotype was obtained from a woman aged 25 to 39 with Graves' hyperthyroidism. CDR3 in amino acids: CASSSVWNTEAFF. Written as DNA, the CDR3 is TGTGCCAGCAGTTCTGTGTGGAACACTGAAGCTTTCTTT.